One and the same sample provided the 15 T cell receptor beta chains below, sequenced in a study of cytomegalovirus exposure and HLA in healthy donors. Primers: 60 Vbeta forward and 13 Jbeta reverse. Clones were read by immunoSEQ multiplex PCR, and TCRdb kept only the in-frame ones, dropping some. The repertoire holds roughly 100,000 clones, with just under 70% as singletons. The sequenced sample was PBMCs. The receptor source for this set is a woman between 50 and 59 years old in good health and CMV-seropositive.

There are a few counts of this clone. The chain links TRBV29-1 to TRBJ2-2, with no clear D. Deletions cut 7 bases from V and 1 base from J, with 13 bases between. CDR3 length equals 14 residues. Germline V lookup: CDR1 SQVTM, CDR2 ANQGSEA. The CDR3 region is CSAARSQNTGELFF. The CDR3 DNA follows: TGCAGCGCAGCCAGGTCCCAGAACACCGGGGAGCTGTTTTTT.

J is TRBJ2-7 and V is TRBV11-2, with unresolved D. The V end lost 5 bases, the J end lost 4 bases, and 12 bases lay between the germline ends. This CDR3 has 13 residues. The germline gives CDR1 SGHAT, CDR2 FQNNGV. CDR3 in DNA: TGTGCCAGCAGCCCCTCCCCCCCGTACGAGCAGTACTTC. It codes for CASSPSPPYEQYF.

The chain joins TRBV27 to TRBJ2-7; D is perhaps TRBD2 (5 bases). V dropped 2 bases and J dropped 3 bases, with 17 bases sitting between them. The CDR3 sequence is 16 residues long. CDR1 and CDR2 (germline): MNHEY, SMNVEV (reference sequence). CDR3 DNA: TGTGCCAGCAGTTTAGGAGGATGGGGTTCCCTCTACGAGCAGTACTTC. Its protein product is CASSLGGWGSLYEQYF.

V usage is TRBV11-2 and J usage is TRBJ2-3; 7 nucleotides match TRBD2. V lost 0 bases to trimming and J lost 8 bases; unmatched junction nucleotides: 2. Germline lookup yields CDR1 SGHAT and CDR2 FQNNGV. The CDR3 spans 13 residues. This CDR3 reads CASSLDREATQYF. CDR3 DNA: TGTGCCAGCAGCTTAGATCGGGAGGCTACGCAGTATTTT.

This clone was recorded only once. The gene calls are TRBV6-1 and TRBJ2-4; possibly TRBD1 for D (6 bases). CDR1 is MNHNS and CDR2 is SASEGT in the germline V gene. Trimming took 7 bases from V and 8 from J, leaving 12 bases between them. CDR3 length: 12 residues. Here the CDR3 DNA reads TGTGCCAGCACCCCGGGACATTACATTCAGTACTTC. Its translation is CASTPGHYIQYF.

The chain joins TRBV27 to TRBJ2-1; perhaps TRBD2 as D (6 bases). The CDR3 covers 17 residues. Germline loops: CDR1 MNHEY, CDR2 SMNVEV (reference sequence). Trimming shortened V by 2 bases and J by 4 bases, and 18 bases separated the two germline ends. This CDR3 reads CASSLRNGLSGYNEQFF. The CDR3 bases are TGTGCCAGCAGTTTACGGAATGGCCTGAGCGGGTACAATGAGCAGTTCTTC.

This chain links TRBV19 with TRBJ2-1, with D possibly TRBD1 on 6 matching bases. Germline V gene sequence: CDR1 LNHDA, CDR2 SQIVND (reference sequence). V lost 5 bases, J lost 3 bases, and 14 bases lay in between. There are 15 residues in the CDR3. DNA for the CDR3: TGTGCCAGTAGTCCGACAGGCCAAAGCTACAATGAGCAGTTCTTC. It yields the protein CASSPTGQSYNEQFF.

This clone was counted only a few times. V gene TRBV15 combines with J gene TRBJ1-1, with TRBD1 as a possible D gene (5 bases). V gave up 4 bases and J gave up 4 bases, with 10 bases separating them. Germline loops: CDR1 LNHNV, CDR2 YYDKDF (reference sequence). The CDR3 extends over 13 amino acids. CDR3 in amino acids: CATSKGPITEAFF. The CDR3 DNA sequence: TGTGCCACCAGCAAGGGGCCGATCACTGAAGCTTTCTTT. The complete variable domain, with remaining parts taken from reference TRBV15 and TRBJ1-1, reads DAMVIQNPRYQVTQFGKPVTLSCSQTLNHNVMYWYQQKSSQAPKLLFHYYDKDFNNEADTPDNFQSRRPNTSFCFLDIRSPGLGDTAMYLCATSKGPITEAFFGQGTRLTVV.

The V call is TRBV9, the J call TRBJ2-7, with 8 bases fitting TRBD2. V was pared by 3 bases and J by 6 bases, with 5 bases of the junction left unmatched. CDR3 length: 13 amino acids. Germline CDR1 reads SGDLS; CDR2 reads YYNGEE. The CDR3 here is CASSAAGGREQYF. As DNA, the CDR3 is TGTGCCAGCAGCGCGGCGGGAGGTCGCGAGCAGTACTTC.

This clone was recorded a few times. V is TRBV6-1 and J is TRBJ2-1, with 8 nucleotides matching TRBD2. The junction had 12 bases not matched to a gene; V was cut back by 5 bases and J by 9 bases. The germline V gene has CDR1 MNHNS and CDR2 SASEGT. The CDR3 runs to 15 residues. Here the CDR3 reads CASSPRTSLKGEQFF. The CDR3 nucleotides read TGTGCCAGCAGTCCCCGGACTAGCCTCAAGGGTGAGCAGTTCTTC.

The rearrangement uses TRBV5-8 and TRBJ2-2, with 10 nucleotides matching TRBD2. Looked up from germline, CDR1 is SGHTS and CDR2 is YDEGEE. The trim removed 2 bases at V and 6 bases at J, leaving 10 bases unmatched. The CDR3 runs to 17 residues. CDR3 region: CASSLYLAGDAPGELFF. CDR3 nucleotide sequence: TGTGCCAGCAGCTTATATCTAGCGGGAGATGCACCCGGGGAGCTGTTTTTT.

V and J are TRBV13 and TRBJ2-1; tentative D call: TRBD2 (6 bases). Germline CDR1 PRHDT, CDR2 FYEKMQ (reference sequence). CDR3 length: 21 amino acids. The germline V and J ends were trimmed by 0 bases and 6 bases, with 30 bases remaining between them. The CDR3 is CASSLGIRRLALTGPSNEQFF. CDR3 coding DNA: TGTGCCAGCAGCTTAGGCATTAGGCGGCTAGCGTTAACCGGACCCAGCAATGAGCAGTTCTTC.

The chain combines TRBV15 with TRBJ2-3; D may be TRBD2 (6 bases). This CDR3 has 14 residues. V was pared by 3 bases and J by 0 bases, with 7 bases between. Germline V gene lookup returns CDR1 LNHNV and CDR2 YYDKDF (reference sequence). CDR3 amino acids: CATSRSGSTDTQYF. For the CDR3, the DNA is TGTGCCACCAGCAGGAGCGGGAGCACAGATACGCAGTATTTT.

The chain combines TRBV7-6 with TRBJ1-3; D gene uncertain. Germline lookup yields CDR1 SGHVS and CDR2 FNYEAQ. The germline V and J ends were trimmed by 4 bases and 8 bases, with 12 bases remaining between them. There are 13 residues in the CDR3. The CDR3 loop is CASSSPQEDTIYF. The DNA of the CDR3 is TGTGCCAGCAGCTCCCCGCAAGAGGACACCATATATTTT. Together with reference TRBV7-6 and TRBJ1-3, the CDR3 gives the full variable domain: GAGVSQSPRYKVTKRGQDVALRCDPISGHVSLYWYRQALGQGPEFLTYFNYEAQQDKSGLPNDRFSAERPEGSISTLTIQRTEQRDSAMYRCASSSPQEDTIYFGEGSWLTVV.

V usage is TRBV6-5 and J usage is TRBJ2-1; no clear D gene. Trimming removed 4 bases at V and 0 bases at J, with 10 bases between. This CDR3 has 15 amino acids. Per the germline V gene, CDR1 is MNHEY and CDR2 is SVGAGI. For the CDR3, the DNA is TGTGCCAGCAGTTTGGGCGTTATCTCCTACAATGAGCAGTTCTTC. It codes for CASSLGVISYNEQFF.